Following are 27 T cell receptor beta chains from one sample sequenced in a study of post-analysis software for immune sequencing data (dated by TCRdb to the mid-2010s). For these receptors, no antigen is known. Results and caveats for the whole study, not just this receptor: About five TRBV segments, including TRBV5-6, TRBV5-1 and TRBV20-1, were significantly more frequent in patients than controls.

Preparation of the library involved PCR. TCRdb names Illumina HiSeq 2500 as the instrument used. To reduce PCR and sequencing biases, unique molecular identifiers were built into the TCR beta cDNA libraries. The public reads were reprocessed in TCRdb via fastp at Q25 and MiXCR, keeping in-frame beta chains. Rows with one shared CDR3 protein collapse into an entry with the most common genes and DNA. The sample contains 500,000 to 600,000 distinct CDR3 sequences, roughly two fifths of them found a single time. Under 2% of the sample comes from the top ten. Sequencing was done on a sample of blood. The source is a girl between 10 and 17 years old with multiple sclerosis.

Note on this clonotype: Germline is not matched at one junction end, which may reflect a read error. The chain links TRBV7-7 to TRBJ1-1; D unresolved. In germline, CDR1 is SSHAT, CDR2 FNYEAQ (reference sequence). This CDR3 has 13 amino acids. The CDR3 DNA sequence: TGTGCTAGCAGTTTCGATGTGAACACTGAAGCTTTCTTT. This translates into CASSFDVNTEAFF.

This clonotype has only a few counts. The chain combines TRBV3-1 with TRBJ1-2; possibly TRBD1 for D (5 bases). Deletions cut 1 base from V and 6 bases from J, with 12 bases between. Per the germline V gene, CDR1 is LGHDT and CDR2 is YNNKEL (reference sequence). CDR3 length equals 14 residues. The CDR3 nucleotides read TGTGCCAGCAGCCAAGGGCTGGGAGGGGATGGCTACACCTTC. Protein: CASSQGLGGDGYTF.

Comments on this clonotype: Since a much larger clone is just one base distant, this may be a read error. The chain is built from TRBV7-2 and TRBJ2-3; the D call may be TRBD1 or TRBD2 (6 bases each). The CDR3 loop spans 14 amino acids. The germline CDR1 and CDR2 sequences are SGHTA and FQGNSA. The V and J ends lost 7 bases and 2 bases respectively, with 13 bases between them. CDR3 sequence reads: CASTFGGFTDTQYF. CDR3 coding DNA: TGTGCCAGCACCTTCGGGGGCTTCACAGATACGCAGTATTTT.

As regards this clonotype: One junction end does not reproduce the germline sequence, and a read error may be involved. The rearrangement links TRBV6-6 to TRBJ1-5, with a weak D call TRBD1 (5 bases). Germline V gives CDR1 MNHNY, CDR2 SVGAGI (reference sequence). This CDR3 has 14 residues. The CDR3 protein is CASSSGGSNQPRHF. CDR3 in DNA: TGTGCCAGCAGTTCGGGGGGGAGCAATCAGCCCCGGCATTTT.

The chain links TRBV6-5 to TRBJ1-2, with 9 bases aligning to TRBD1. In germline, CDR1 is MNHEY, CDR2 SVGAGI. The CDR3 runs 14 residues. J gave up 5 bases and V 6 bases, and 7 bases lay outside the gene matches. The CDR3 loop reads CASREWDRDYGYTF. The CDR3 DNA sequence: TGTGCCAGCAGGGAATGGGACAGGGATTATGGCTACACCTTC.

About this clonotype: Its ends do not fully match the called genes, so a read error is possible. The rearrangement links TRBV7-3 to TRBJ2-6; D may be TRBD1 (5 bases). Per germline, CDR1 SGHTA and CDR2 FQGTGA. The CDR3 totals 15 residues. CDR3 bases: TGTGCCAGCAGCTTCCCACAAGCTGGGGCCAACGTCCGGACTTTC. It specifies CASSFPQAGANVRTF.

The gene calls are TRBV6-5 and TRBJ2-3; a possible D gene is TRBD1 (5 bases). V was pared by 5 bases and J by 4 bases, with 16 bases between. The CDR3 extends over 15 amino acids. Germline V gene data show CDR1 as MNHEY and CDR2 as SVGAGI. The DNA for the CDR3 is TGTGCCAGCAGTCCAGGGTTAAATGTGGCAGATACGCAGTATTTT. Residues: CASSPGLNVADTQYF.

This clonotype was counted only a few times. The CDR3 DNA follows: TGTGCCAGCAGTTTGGGACTAGCGGGAGGGTGGACAGATACGCAGTATTTT. Protein product: CASSLGLAGGWTDTQYF. The chain couples TRBV12-3 or TRBV12-4 to TRBJ2-3; TRBD2 agrees at 16 bases. The CDR3 is 17 residues long. Trimming cost V 3 bases and J 3 bases; bases outside gene matches: 3.

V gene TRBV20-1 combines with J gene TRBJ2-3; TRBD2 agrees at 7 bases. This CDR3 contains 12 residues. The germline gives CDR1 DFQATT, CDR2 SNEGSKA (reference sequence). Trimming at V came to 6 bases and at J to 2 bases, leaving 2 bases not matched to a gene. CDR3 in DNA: TGCAGTGCGCGGGAGTTCACAGATACGCAGTATTTT. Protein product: CSAREFTDTQYF.

CDR3: CASSREREAETQYF. DNA for the CDR3: TGTGCCAGCTCTAGGGAGCGGGAGGCCGAGACCCAGTACTTC. The chain employs TRBV6-2 or TRBV6-3 and TRBJ2-5, with TRBD2 matching 9 bases. Germline trimming cut 8 bases from V and 5 bases from J; bases unmatched to any gene: 9. There are 14 residues in the CDR3. Germline CDR1 and CDR2: MNHEY and SVGEGT.

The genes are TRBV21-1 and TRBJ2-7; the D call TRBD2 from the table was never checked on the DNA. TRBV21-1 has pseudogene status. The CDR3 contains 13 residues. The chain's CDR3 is CASSNASHYEQYF. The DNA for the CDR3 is TGTGCCAGCAGCAATGCCTCCCATTACGAGCAGTACTTC.

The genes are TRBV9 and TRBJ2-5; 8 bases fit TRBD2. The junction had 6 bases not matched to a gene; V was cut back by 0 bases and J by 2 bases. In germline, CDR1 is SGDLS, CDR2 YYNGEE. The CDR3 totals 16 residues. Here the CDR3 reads CASSVAATSGQETQYF. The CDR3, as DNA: TGTGCCAGCAGCGTAGCGGCTACTAGCGGACAAGAGACCCAGTACTTC.

CDR3 loop: CATSRFLASTDTQYF. Here the CDR3 DNA reads TGTGCCACCAGCAGGTTTCTAGCTAGCACAGATACGCAGTATTTT. The gene calls are TRBV15 and TRBJ2-3, with D tentatively TRBD2 (5 bases). Trimming shortened V by 3 bases and J by 0 bases, and 10 bases separated the two germline ends. The CDR3 has 15 amino acids. CDR1 and CDR2 from the germline V gene are LNHNV and YYDKDF (reference sequence). The variable domain in full, with the rest retrieved from reference TRBV15 and TRBJ2-3, is DAMVIQNPRYQVTQFGKPVTLSCSQTLNHNVMYWYQQKSSQAPKLLFHYYDKDFNNEADTPDNFQSRRPNTSFCFLDIRSPGLGDTAMYLCATSRFLASTDTQYFGPGTRLTVL.

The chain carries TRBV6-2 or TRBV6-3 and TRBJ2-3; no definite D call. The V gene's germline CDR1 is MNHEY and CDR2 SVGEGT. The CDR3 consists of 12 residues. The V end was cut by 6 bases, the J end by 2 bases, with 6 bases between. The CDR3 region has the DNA TGTGCCAGCAGACGCCACACAGATACGCAGTATTTT. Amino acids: CASRRHTDTQYF.

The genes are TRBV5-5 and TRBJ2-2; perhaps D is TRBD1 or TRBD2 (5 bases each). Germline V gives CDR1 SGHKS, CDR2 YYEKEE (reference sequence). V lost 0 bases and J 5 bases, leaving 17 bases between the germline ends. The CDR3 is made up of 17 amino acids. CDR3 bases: TGTGCCAGCAGCTTGGAAAACGGGGCTTGGGGGACCGGGGAGCTGTTTTTT. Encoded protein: CASSLENGAWGTGELFF.

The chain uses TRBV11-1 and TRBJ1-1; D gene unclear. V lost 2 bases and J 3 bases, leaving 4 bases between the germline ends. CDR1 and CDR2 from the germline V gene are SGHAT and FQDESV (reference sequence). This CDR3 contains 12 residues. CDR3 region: CASSLQYTEAFF. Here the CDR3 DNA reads TGTGCCAGCAGCTTACAATACACTGAAGCTTTCTTT.

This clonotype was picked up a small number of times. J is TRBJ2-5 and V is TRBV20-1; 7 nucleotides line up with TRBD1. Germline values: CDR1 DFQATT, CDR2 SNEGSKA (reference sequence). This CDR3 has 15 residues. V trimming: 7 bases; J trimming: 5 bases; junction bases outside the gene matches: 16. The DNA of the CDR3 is TGCAGTGTATCAGAACTGACAGGGAAAGTGGAGACCCAGTACTTC. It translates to CSVSELTGKVETQYF.

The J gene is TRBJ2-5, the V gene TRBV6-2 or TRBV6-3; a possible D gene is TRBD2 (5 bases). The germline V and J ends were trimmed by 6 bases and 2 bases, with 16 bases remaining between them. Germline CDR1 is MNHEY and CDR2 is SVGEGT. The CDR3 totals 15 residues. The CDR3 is CASRNRRKLQETQYF. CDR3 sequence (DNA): TGTGCCAGCAGAAACCGGAGGAAGTTGCAAGAGACCCAGTACTTC.

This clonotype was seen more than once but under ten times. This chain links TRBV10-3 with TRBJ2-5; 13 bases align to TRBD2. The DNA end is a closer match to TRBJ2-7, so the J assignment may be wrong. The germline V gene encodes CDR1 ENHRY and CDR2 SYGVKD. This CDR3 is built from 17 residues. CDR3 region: CAITGTSGTHSPHEQYF. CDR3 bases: TGTGCCATCACTGGGACTAGCGGGACCCATTCTCCCCACGAGCAGTACTTC.

This CDR3 reads CASSSARTGGEETQYF. The CDR3 coding sequence is TGTGCCAGCAGCTCCGCCCGGACAGGGGGCGAAGAGACCCAGTACTTC. V usage is TRBV6-5 and J usage is TRBJ2-5, with 11 bases identical to TRBD1. The germline V gene encodes CDR1 MNHEY and CDR2 SVGAGI. This CDR3 is 16 amino acids long. With 6 bases clipped from V and 3 bases from J, the junction kept 9 bases outside the gene matches.

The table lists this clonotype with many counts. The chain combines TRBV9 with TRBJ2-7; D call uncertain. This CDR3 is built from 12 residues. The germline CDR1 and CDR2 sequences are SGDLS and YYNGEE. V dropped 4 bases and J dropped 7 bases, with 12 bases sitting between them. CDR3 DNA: TGTGCCAGCAGCTCTCCTTCTGGGGAGCAGTACTTC. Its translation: CASSSPSGEQYF.

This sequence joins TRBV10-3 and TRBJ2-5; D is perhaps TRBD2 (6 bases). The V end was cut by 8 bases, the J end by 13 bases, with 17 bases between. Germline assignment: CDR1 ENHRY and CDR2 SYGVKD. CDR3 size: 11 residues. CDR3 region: CAIGGTRARYF. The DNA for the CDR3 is TGTGCCATCGGAGGGACCAGAGCCCGGTACTTC.

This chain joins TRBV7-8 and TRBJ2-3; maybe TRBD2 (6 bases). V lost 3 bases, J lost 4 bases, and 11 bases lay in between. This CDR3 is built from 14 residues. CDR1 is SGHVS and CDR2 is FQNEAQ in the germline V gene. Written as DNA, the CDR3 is TGTGCCAGCAGCTTTCGGGCGGGGCCAGATACGCAGTATTTT. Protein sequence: CASSFRAGPDTQYF.

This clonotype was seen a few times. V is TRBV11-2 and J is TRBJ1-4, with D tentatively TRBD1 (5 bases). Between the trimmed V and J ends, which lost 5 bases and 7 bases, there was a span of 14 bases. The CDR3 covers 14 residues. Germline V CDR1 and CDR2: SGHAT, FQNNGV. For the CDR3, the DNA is TGTGCCAGCAGCACACCGGGACGGGTTGAAAAACTGTTTTTT. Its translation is CASSTPGRVEKLFF.

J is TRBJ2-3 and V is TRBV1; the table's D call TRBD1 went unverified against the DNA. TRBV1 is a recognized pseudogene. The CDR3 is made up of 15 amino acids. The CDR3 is CTSSQRGAGADTQYF. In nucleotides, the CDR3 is TGCACCAGCAGCCAACGGGGCGCGGGGGCAGATACGCAGTATTTT.

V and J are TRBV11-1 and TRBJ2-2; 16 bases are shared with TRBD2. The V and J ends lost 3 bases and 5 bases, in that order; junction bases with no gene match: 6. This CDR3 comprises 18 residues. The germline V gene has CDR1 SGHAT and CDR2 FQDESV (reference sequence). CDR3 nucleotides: TGTGCCAGCAGCTTCGGGACTAGCGGGAGGGCGCGGACCGGGGAGCTGTTTTTT. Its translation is CASSFGTSGRARTGELFF.

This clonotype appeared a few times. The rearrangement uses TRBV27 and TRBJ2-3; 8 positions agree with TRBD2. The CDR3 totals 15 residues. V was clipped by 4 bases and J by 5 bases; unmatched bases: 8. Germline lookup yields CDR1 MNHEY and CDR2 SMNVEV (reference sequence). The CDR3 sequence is CASSSQREQGDTQYF. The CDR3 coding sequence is TGTGCCAGCAGTTCCCAGCGGGAGCAGGGAGATACGCAGTATTTT.